Sequencing of this TCR beta chain was carried out in a study of cytomegalovirus exposure and HLA in healthy donors. Whole-study results and caveats: Some TCR beta chains (more than 150 of them) were listed as cytomegalovirus-associated.

Germline V lookup: CDR1 SGHVS, CDR2 FQNEAQ. The CDR3 has 16 amino acids. V was clipped by 5 bases and J by 3 bases; unmatched bases: 11. As concerns this clone: Its specificity is not known.

Amplification used 60 Vbeta primers and 13 Jbeta primers. How the authors handled the data: About 10 million shared chains were among about 80 million unique TCR beta chains counted in a later analysis. Clones were sequenced by immunoSEQ multiplex PCR, and TCRdb holds only the in-frame ones, with some missing. That table is the source of V, J and clone size, and D and trimming were worked out from the DNA. The sample lists more than 150,000 clones; around four fifths were seen once. The clonotype originates from a woman in her twenties or thirties in good health and CMV-seronegative. The sequenced material came from PBMCs. The chain uses TRBV7-8 and TRBJ2-7; TRBD2 aligns across 9 bases. CDR3 bases: TGTGCCAGCAGCCTGGTTTGGAGAGCGGGGGGCTACGAGCAGTACTTC. It translates to CASSLVWRAGGYEQYF. The variable domain in full, with the rest retrieved from reference TRBV7-8 and TRBJ2-7, is GAGVSQSPRYKVAKRGQDVALRCDPISGHVSLFWYQQALGQGPEFLTYFQNEAQLDKSGLPSDRFFAERPEGSVSTLKIQRTQQEDSAVYLCASSLVWRAGGYEQYFGPGTRLTVT.